This T cell receptor (beta chain) was retrieved from a study of blood T cell repertoires in COVID-19. Per germline, CDR1 SGHTA and CDR2 FQGNSA. The CDR3 has 17 residues. V lost 2 bases and J lost 0, with 17 bases in between. This study enrolled people aged 18 to 89 from about 26 US geographic areas. Up to 2 weeks before entering the study, exposed participants had met a COVID-19 case. Sequencing used immunoSEQ multiplex PCR; TCRdb keeps in-frame clones, though not all of them. The sample lists roughly 260,000 clones; roughly 85% were seen once. The clonotype was recovered from a woman aged 40 to 50 who had been exposed to COVID-19. The V call is TRBV7-2, the J call TRBJ2-7; TRBD2 is a possible D gene (6 bases). What was sequenced was PBMCs or T cells enriched from blood (not recorded which). Here the CDR3 reads CASSLITRGIYSYEQYF. CDR3 bases: TGTGCCAGCAGCTTAATCACTCGGGGGATTTACTCCTACGAGCAGTACTTC.